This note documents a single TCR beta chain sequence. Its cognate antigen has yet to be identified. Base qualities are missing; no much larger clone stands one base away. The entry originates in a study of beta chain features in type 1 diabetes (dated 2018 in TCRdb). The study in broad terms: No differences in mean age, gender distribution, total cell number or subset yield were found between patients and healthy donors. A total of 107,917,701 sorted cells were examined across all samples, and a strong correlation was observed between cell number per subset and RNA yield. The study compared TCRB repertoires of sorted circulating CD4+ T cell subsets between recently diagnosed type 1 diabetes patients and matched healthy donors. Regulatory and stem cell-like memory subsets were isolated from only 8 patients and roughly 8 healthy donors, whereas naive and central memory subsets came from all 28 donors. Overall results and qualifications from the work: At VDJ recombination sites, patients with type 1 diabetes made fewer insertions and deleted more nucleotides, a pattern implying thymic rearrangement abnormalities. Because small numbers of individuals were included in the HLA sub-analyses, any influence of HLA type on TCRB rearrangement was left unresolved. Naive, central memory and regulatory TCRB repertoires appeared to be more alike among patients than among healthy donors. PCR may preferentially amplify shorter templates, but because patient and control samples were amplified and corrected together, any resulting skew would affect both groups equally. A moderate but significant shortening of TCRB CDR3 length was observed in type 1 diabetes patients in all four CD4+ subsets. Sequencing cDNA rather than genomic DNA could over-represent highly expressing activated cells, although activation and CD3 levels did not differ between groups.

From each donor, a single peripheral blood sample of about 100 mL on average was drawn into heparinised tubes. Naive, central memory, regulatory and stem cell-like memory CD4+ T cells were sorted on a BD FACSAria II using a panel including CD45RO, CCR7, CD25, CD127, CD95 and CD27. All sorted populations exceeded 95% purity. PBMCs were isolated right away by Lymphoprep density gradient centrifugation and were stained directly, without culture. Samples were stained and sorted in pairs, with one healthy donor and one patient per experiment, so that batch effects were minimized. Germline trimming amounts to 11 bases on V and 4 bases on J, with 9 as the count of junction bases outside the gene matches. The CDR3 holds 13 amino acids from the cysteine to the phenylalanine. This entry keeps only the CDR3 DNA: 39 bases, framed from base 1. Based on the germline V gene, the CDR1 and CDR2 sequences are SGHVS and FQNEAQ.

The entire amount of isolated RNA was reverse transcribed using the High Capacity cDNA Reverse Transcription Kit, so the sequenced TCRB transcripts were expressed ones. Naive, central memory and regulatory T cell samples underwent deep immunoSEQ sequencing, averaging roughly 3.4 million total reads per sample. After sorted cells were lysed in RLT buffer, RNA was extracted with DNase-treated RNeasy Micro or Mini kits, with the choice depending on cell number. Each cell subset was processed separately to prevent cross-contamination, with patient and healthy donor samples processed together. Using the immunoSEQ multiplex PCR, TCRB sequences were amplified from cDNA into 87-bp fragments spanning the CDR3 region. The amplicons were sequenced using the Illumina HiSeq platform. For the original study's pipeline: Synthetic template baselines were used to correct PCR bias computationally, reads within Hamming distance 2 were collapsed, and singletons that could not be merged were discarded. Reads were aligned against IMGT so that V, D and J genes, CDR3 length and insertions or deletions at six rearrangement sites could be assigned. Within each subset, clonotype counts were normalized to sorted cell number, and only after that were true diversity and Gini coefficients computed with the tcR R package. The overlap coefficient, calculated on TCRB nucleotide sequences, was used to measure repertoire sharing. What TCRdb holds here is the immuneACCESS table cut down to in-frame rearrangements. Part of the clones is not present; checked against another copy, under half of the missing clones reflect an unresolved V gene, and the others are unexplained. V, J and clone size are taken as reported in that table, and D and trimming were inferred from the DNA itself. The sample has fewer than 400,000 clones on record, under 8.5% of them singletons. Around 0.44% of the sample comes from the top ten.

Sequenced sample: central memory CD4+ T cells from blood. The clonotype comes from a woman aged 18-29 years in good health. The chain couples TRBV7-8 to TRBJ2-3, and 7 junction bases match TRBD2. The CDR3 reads CASGLVGADTQYF. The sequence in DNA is TGTGCCTCCGGACTAGTCGGGGCAGATACGCAGTATTTT.